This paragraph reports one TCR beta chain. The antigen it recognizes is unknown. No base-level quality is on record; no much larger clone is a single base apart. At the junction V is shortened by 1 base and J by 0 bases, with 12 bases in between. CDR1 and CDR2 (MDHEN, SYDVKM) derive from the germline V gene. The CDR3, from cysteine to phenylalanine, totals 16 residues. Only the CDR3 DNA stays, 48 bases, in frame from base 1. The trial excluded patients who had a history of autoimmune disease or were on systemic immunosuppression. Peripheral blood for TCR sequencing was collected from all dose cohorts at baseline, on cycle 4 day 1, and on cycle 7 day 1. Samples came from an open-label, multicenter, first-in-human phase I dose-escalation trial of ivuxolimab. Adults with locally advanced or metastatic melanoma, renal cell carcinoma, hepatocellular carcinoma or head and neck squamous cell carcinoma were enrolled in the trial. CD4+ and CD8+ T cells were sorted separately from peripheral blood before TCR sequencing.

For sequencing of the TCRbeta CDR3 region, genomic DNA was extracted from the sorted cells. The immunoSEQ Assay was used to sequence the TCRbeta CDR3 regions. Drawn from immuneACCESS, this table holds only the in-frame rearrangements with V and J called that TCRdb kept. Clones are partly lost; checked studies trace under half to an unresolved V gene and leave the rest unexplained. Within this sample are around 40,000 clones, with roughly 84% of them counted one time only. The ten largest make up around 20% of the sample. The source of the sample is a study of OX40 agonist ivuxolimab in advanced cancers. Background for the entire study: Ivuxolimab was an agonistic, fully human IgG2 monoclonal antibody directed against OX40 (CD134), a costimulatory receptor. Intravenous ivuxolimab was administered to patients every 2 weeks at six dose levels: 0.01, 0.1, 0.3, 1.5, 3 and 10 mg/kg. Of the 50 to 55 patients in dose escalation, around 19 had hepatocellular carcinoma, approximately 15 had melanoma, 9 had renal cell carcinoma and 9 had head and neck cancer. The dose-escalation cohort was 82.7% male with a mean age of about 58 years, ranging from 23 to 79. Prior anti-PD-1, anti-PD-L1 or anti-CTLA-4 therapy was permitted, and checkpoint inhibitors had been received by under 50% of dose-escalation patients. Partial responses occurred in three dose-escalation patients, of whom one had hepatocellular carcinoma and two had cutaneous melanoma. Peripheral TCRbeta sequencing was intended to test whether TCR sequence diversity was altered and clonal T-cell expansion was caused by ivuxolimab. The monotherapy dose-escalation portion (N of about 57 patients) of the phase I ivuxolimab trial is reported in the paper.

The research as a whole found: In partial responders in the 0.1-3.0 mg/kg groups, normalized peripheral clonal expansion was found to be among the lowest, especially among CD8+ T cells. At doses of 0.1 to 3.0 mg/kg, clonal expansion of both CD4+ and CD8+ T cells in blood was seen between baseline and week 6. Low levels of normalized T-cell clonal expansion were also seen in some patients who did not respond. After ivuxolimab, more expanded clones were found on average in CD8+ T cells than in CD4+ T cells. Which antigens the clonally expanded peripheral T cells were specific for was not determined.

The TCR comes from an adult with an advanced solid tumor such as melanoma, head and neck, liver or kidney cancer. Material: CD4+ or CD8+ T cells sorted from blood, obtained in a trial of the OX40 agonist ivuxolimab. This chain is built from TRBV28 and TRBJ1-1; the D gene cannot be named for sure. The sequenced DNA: TGTGCCAGCAGTTTATCAATTAATTTTATGAACACTGAAGCTTTCTTT. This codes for CASSLSINFMNTEAFF.